What follows describes a single TCR beta chain. Its antigen has not been determined. No much larger clonotype is one base removed from it; base qualities were not supplied. This entry is derived from a study of blood T cell repertoires in COVID-19 (TCRdb year 2020). With respect to the entire study: Samples covering the acute and convalescent phases of COVID-19 were provided by collaborators in the United States, Italy and Spain. The material from the prospective study consisted of cDNA or gDNA derived from T cells, B-cell-depleted T cells, or PBMCs. Subjects who had been exposed to COVID-19, were actively infected with it, or had recovered from it provided the deeply sampled blood TCRbeta repertoires that made up the dataset. The repertoires were made available in a free public database intended to serve as a resource for research on the immune response to SARS-CoV-2. The samples were drawn from two sources: the first 160 participants of the ongoing ImmuneRACE study, and 1,254 subjects contributed by 6 global collaborators. The sample metadata nearly always contained a de-identified subject ID, COVID-19 status, age in years and sex. Where HLA class I and class II types were available, the types were taken from metadata supplied by the sample provider, not from assay-based typing. The investigation overall reported the following: Clinical and demographic metadata were provided uncurated, with the amount varying by source and participant.

V drops 2 bases and J drops 0 bases, leaving 5 bases in between. Inclusive of the bounding cysteine and phenylalanine, the CDR3 is 13 residues long. Only the CDR3 DNA is retained, 39 bases long and in frame from the first base. The germline V gene (reference sequence) specifies GTSNPN as CDR1 and SVGIG as CDR2. The collaborating institutions used their own protocols to collect whole blood in K2EDTA tubes. For TCRbeta analysis, collaborators shipped samples in one of three forms: frozen whole blood, isolated PBMCs, or DNA extracted from either of those sample types. TCRbeta CDR3 regions were amplified from genomic DNA using the immunoSEQ Assay, a bias-controlled multiplex PCR. As for the original processing: Nucleated cell counts per sample were estimated from amplification of reference gene primers within the assay. To quantify the absolute abundance of each unique TCRbeta CDR3 rearrangement, sequence reads were collapsed and filtered. For each sample, productive Simpson clonality was calculated as the square root of Simpson's diversity index across productive rearrangements. This is the immuneACCESS table as TCRdb keeps it, with only in-frame sequences that have V and J called. A part of the clones is gone; compared with another copy, unresolved V genes explain less than half, and the rest is unexplained. Clonal size and the V and J genes are those of that table, whereas D and trimming came from the DNA. The sample data list about 120,000 clones, and roughly 89% of these were observed just once. The ten biggest clones cover about a fifth of the sample.

This TCR came from a human donor with acute or convalescent COVID-19. The donor label of this sample is uncertain. This chain joins TRBV30 to TRBJ1-3, with the D gene not clear enough to name. The sequencing input was peripheral blood. The CDR3 reads CAWSRSSGNTIYF. The sequence in DNA is TGTGCCTGGAGTCGCAGCTCTGGAAACACCATATATTTT.